The sequence of this T cell receptor (beta chain) was determined in a study of tumor and adjacent non-tumor tissue in lung cancer. As to this clonotype: No antigen is known for it. An end of the junction differs from the germline gene, which may be a read error.

CDR3 size: 18 residues. Germline CDR1 and CDR2: MGHRA and YSYEKL. Notes on the study in general: Tumor repertoires had a smaller top 100 clone share than normal lung.

No cell sorting was done before RNA was extracted from the tissue. More than 3 cm separated this lung sample from the edge of the tumor. The library came from three nested PCR rounds adapted from ARM-PCR protocols. TCRdb reprocessed the multiplex PCR reads via MiXCR and lists one record per CDR3 protein. Of some 80,000 distinct CDR3 sequences listed, roughly 77% are singletons. Sequenced: distant non-tumor lung tissue. The chain recombines TRBV4-1 with TRBJ2-3; 12 bases match TRBD2. The receptor was isolated from a woman in her forties or fifties with non-small cell lung cancer. CDR3 nucleotide sequence: TGCGCCAGCGGCCTCAATCGACTAGCGGGAGCGGTCACAGGTACGCAGTATTTT. Protein product: CASGLNRLAGAVTGTQYF.